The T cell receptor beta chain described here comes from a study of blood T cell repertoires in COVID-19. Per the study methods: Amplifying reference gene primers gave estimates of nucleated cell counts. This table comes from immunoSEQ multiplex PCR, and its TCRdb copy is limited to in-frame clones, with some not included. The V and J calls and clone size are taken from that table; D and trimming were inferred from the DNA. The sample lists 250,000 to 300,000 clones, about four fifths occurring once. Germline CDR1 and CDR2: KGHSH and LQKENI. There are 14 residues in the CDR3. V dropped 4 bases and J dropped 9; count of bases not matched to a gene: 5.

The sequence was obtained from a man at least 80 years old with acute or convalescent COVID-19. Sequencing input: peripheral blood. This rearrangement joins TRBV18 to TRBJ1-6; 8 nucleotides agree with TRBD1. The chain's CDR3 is CASSLDRGGSPLHF. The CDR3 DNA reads TGTGCCAGCTCACTAGACAGGGGCGGTTCACCCCTCCACTTT.